The clone carrying this T cell receptor beta chain was seen more than once but under ten times. Its matching antigen is unknown. Together with a sample-barcoded 5' primer, a J-beta primer mix was included in a second PCR lasting about 7 to 11 cycles. A template-switch adaptor that had 12 random nucleotides put a tag on each cDNA molecule. MiXCR was run by TCRdb on the 5' RACE reads, yielding one entry per CDR3 protein. The sample yields 450,000 to 700,000 distinct CDR3 sequences, 25% to 30% seen once. Deletions cut 0 bases from V and 0 bases from J, with 10 bases between. This CDR3 is 17 amino acids long. The germline V gene encodes CDR1 SGHRS and CDR2 YFSETQ. The record originates from a study of blood T cells in healthy people across ages. Points from the study as a whole: The recorded TCR beta diversity per million T cells decreased in a roughly linear manner with age. Without sorted subsets, naive and antigen-experienced compartments could not be conclusively compared.

The V gene is TRBV5-1, the J gene TRBJ1-6; D not resolved. Input material: blood. The origin of this receptor is a woman in her 70s in good health. In DNA form, the CDR3 reads TGCGCCAGCAGCTTGGTACAGCAAAGCTCCTATAATTCACCCCTCCACTTT. It yields the protein CASSLVQQSSYNSPLHF.